This entry lists 28 T cell receptor beta chains sequenced from one sample in a study of early T cells in non-severe SARS-CoV-2 infection (dated by TCRdb to about 2021). The protocol used for the library was 5' RACE. The listed sequencing device is NextSeq 500. TCRdb reran the public reads through fastp at Q25 and MiXCR, keeping productive beta chains. Rows with one shared CDR3 protein collapse into an entry with the most common genes and DNA. A total of tens of thousands of distinct CDR3 sequences appear in this sample, about 14% of them only once. Clones ranked in the top ten supply roughly 4.3% of the sample. The material was whole blood, obtained at baseline. The receptors come from an adult who was a healthcare worker with PCR-confirmed SARS-CoV-2 infection or an uninfected control (not recorded which).

The genes are TRBV11-2 and TRBJ2-2; D is possibly TRBD1 (5 bases). This CDR3 has 15 amino acids. The V gene lost 3 bases and the J gene lost 2 bases, with 10 bases spanning the gap. CDR1 is SGHAT, CDR2 FQNNGV, per germline. CDR3 bases: TGTGCCAGCAGCTTTCAAAGGGGAAACACCGGGGAGCTGTTTTTT. Translated: CASSFQRGNTGELFF. Full variable domain (outside the CDR3, taken from reference TRBV11-2 and TRBJ2-2): EAGVAQSPRYKIIEKRQSVAFWCNPISGHATLYWYQQILGQGPKLLIQFQNNGVVDDSQLPKDRFSAERLKGVDSTLKIQPAKLEDSAVYLCASSFQRGNTGELFFGEGSRLTVL.

The chain recombines TRBV27 with TRBJ1-4; 9 bases agree with TRBD1. This CDR3 spans 15 amino acids. The J segment lost 8 bases and the V segment lost 4 bases, leaving 8 bases of the junction unmatched. Germline-derived CDR1 and CDR2 are MNHEY and SMNVEV (reference sequence). This CDR3 is CASSSETGGSEKLFF. CDR3 sequence (DNA): TGTGCCAGCAGTTCAGAGACAGGGGGTAGCGAAAAACTGTTTTTT.

The chain has TRBV7-9 and TRBJ2-2; TRBD1 matches at 9 bases. The CDR3 sequence is 14 residues long. J gave up 6 bases and V 5 bases, and 4 bases lay outside the gene matches. Per the germline V gene, CDR1 is SEHNR and CDR2 is FQNEAQ (reference sequence). This chain's CDR3 is CASSARTGAGELFF. In DNA, the CDR3 is TGTGCCAGCAGCGCCCGGACAGGGGCCGGGGAGCTGTTTTTT. Based on the CDR3 plus reference TRBV7-9 and TRBJ2-2, the full variable domain is DTGVSQNPRHKITKRGQNVTFRCDPISEHNRLYWYRQTLGQGPEFLTYFQNEAQLEKSRLLSDRFSAERPKGSFSTLEIQRTEQGDSAMYLCASSARTGAGELFFGEGSRLTVL.

The CDR3 region is CASSGYGGELFF. For the CDR3, the DNA is TGTGCCAGCAGTGGATACGGCGGGGAGCTGTTTTTT. V gene TRBV6-2 or TRBV6-3 combines with J gene TRBJ2-2, with D unclear. V was trimmed by 5 bases and J by 7 bases, leaving 8 bases between them. The CDR3 is 12 amino acids. Germline CDR1 and CDR2: MNHEY and SVGEGT.

In this sample, this clonotype turned up a few times. This CDR3 reads CASRHPGRENSPLHF. CDR3 nucleotides: TGCGCCAGCAGACATCCGGGACGAGAGAATTCACCCCTCCACTTT. This rearrangement joins TRBV4-1 to TRBJ1-6, with TRBD1 as a possible D gene (5 bases). V dropped 6 bases and J dropped 7 bases, with 16 bases sitting between them. This CDR3 contains 15 residues. Germline V gives CDR1 MGHRA, CDR2 YSYEKL.

The chain combines TRBV12-3 or TRBV12-4 with TRBJ2-3, with a possible D match to TRBD2 (7 bases). V was pared by 5 bases and J by 7 bases, with 16 bases between. The CDR3 has 14 amino acids. CDR3 DNA: TGTGCCAGCAGTCTCCTGGGCGGGGGCAATACGCAGTATTTT. It is translated as CASSLLGGGNTQYF.

V and J are TRBV9 and TRBJ1-2; 9 bases map to TRBD1. Germline V lookup: CDR1 SGDLS, CDR2 YYNGEE. The trim removed 0 bases at V and 7 bases at J, leaving 10 bases unmatched. This CDR3 contains 16 residues. CDR3 nucleotides: TGTGCCAGCAGCGTAGCTTACGGGACAGGGTCGGGTGGCTACACCTTC. It yields the protein CASSVAYGTGSGGYTF. The full variable domain, its missing parts supplied by reference TRBV9 and TRBJ1-2, is DSGVTQTPKHLITATGQRVTLRCSPRSGDLSVYWYQQSLDQGLQFLIQYYNGEERAKGNILERFSAQQFPDLHSELNLSSLELGDSALYFCASSVAYGTGSGGYTFGSGTRLTVV.

The gene calls are TRBV20-1 and TRBJ1-4, with D uncertain. V lost 2 bases to trimming and J lost 7 bases, with 5 bases between them. The CDR3 runs 11 residues. Germline loops: CDR1 DFQATT, CDR2 SNEGSKA (reference sequence). The CDR3 nucleotides read TGCAGTGCTAGAAAGGGTGAAAAACTGTTTTTT. This gives the protein CSARKGEKLFF.

J is TRBJ1-1 and V is TRBV19, with D possibly TRBD1 on 5 matching bases. The CDR3 is made up of 13 amino acids. The V gene's germline CDR1 is LNHDA and CDR2 SQIVND (reference sequence). The V end lost 3 bases, the J end lost 6 bases, and 11 bases lay between the germline ends. In nucleotides, the CDR3 is TGTGCCAGTAGTATGTTAGGAGGGGCTGAAGCTTTCTTT. Its protein product is CASSMLGGAEAFF.

This clonotype was observed a few times. V usage is TRBV6-5 and J usage is TRBJ1-2; D is ambiguous. Germline V CDR1 and CDR2: MNHEY, SVGAGI. Between the trimmed V and J ends, which lost 0 bases and 0 bases, there was a span of 11 bases. The CDR3 spans 16 residues. The CDR3 loop is CASSYSNSVANYGYTF. In nucleotides, the CDR3 is TGTGCCAGCAGTTACTCGAACAGCGTAGCTAACTATGGCTACACCTTC.

This clonotype came up many times. A read error may account for a junction end that differs from germline. The genes are TRBV28 and TRBJ2-3, with TRBD2 matching over 9 bases. The CDR3 covers 15 residues. The germline CDR1 and CDR2 sequences are MDHEN and SYDVKM. The CDR3 bases are TGTGCCAGCCGTTTCGCCGGCGGGAGGGAAGATACGCAGTATTTT. Residues: CASRFAGGREDTQYF.

This clonotype was detected a few times. J is TRBJ2-7 and V is TRBV11-2, with unresolved D. The CDR3 spans 14 residues. From germline, CDR1 is SGHAT and CDR2 FQNNGV. V was trimmed by 0 bases and J by 4 bases, leaving 10 bases between them. In DNA form, the CDR3 reads TGTGCCAGCAGCTTAGACCTATCTATATACGAGCAGTACTTC. It is translated as CASSLDLSIYEQYF.

This clonotype has at least ten counts. The CDR3, as DNA: TGTGCCAGCAGCCCGGGAGGTAGCTCCTACGAGCAGTACTTC. Its translation is CASSPGGSSYEQYF. The V call is TRBV9, the J call TRBJ2-7; 7 positions match TRBD2. The V segment lost 4 bases and the J segment 0 bases; nucleotides outside the gene matches: 4. The CDR3 runs to 14 residues. Germline V gene lookup returns CDR1 SGDLS and CDR2 YYNGEE.

V usage is TRBV11-2 and J usage is TRBJ2-3, with 8 bases aligning to TRBD1. The V gene end was trimmed by 5 bases and the J gene end by 0 bases; junction bases not matched to a gene: 4. This CDR3 is built from 15 residues. In germline, CDR1 is SGHAT, CDR2 FQNNGV. CDR3 loop: CASSPGGFSTDTQYF. DNA for the CDR3: TGTGCCAGCAGCCCAGGGGGCTTTAGCACAGATACGCAGTATTTT.

This rearrangement joins TRBV4-1 to TRBJ1-2, with D uncertain. The ends were cut back, 2 bases at V and 4 bases at J, with 11 bases in the middle. Germline CDR1 reads MGHRA; CDR2 reads YSYEKL. This CDR3 comprises 14 residues. The CDR3 coding sequence is TGCGCCAGCAGCCAAATTTCAGGCTTCTATGGCTACACCTTC. This translates into CASSQISGFYGYTF.

In this sample, this clonotype turned up many times. The chain uses TRBV20-1 and TRBJ2-7; no definite D call. Germline V lookup: CDR1 DFQATT, CDR2 SNEGSKA (reference sequence). V was cut by 2 bases and J by 3 bases, with 14 bases left in between. The CDR3 sequence is 14 residues long. CDR3 nucleotide sequence: TGCAGTGCTAGAATAGGGCAGGATTACTACGAGCAGTACTTC. This encodes CSARIGQDYYEQYF.

The chain joins TRBV5-6 to TRBJ2-7, with a possible D match to TRBD2 (6 bases). The germline V and J ends were trimmed by 3 bases and 3 bases, with 16 bases remaining between them. The CDR3 runs 15 residues. Germline CDR1 and CDR2: SGHDT and YYEEEE. The CDR3, as DNA: TGTGCCAGCAGCTACCCCCCGGGACTTAGCTACGAGCAGTACTTC. Its translation is CASSYPPGLSYEQYF. Filled out from reference TRBV5-6 and TRBJ2-7, the complete variable domain reads DAGVTQSPTHLIKTRGQQVTLRCSPKSGHDTVSWYQQALGQGPQFIFQYYEEEERQRGNFPDRFSGHQFPNYSSELNVNALLLGDSALYLCASSYPPGLSYEQYFGPGTRLTVT.

The chain couples TRBV5-1 to TRBJ1-5, with 9 bases lining up with TRBD1. Trimming removed 4 bases from V and 7 bases from J; junction bases left unmatched: 6. The CDR3 contains 14 residues. Germline CDR1 reads SGHRS; CDR2 reads YFSETQ. The DNA of the CDR3 is TGCGCCAGCAGCGTACAGGGGGCTCTACAGCCCCAGCATTTT. This encodes CASSVQGALQPQHF.

Judged by abundance, this clonotype is medium-sized. The chain joins TRBV20-1 to TRBJ2-7; maybe TRBD1 (5 bases). The CDR3 has 14 residues. V was cut by 0 bases and J by 7 bases, with 16 bases left in between. Germline V gene data show CDR1 as DFQATT and CDR2 as SNEGSKA (reference sequence). CDR3 sequence: CSARDHPGIREQYF. Here the CDR3 DNA reads TGCAGTGCTAGAGATCATCCAGGGATAAGGGAGCAGTACTTC.

This clonotype was found many times. The junction departs from the called germline gene at one end, perhaps through a read error. The V call is TRBV6-1, the J call TRBJ1-5; TRBD1 is a possible D gene (5 bases). Germline V gives CDR1 MNHNS, CDR2 SASEGT. The length of the CDR3 is 16 residues. The chain's CDR3 is CASSEPHRLANHPQHF. The CDR3 region has the DNA TGTGCCAGCAGTGAACCCCACAGGCTAGCAAATCACCCCCAGCATTTT.

This clonotype has just a few counts. This chain joins TRBV15 and TRBJ1-2; D might be TRBD1 (6 bases). Trimming removed 4 bases from V and 6 bases from J, with 15 bases in between. Germline assignment: CDR1 LNHNV and CDR2 YYDKDF (reference sequence). The CDR3 contains 14 residues. The CDR3 DNA reads TGTGCCACCAGCAAGGAAGGGGGAGTAGATGGCTACACCTTC. This translates into CATSKEGGVDGYTF. The entire variable domain, with the rest obtained from reference TRBV15 and TRBJ1-2, is as follows: DAMVIQNPRYQVTQFGKPVTLSCSQTLNHNVMYWYQQKSSQAPKLLFHYYDKDFNNEADTPDNFQSRRPNTSFCFLDIRSPGLGDTAMYLCATSKEGGVDGYTFGSGTRLTVV.

The V and J genes are TRBV7-9 and TRBJ2-7; 12 bases map to TRBD2. The CDR3 is 14 amino acids. The V gene's germline CDR1 is SEHNR and CDR2 FQNEAQ (reference sequence). With 5 bases clipped from V and 3 bases from J, the junction kept 2 bases outside the gene matches. CDR3 nucleotide sequence: TGTGCCAGCAGCGGGACTAGCGGGTACTACGAGCAGTACTTC. Amino acid sequence: CASSGTSGYYEQYF.

The chain recombines TRBV12-3 or TRBV12-4 with TRBJ2-5, with a weak D call TRBD1 (6 bases). There are 15 residues in the CDR3. Trimming removed 1 base at V and 2 bases at J, with 11 bases between. The DNA of the CDR3 is TGTGCCAGCAGTTTAGGGGGGCCATGGCAAGAGACCCAGTACTTC. Translated, it gives CASSLGGPWQETQYF.

Many counts were recorded for this clonotype. The gene calls are TRBV5-1 and TRBJ1-3; D remains ambiguous. The V and J ends lost 5 bases and 4 bases respectively, with 10 bases between them. Germline V gene data show CDR1 as SGHRS and CDR2 as YFSETQ. This CDR3 region has 13 residues. CDR3 coding DNA: TGCGCCAGCAGAAGTGCCGCCGGAAACACCATATATTTT. It codes for CASRSAAGNTIYF.

The chain joins TRBV11-2 to TRBJ2-7, with TRBD2 identical over 7 bases. The CDR3 extends over 15 amino acids. Germline values: CDR1 SGHAT, CDR2 FQNNGV. With 2 bases clipped from V and 2 bases from J, the junction kept 6 bases outside the gene matches. CDR3 coding DNA: TGTGCCAGCAGCTTAAGCGGGACGACGGCCTACGAGCAGTACTTC. Amino acid sequence: CASSLSGTTAYEQYF.

The chain recombines TRBV18 with TRBJ2-3; a weak D match, TRBD2 (5 bases). Germline-derived CDR1 and CDR2 are KGHSH and LQKENI. The germline V and J ends were trimmed by 3 bases and 2 bases, with 9 bases remaining between them. The length of the CDR3 is 14 residues. CDR3: CASSPRTHTDTQYF. CDR3 DNA: TGTGCCAGCTCACCCCGGACTCACACAGATACGCAGTATTTT.

This clonotype was counted between two and nine times. V and J are TRBV29-1 and TRBJ1-5; TRBD1 might be the D (5 bases). The CDR3 is 15 residues long. V lost 5 bases and J 2 bases, leaving 16 bases between the germline ends. Germline CDR1 SQVTM, CDR2 ANQGSEA. The CDR3 spells CSVQVGRGGNQPQHF. DNA for the CDR3: TGCAGCGTTCAGGTGGGGCGAGGGGGCAATCAGCCCCAGCATTTT.

The J gene is TRBJ1-5, the V gene TRBV7-6; tentative D call: TRBD1 (5 bases). The V and J ends lost 5 bases and 7 bases respectively, with 21 bases between them. Germline assignment: CDR1 SGHVS and CDR2 FNYEAQ. The CDR3 contains 16 residues. The CDR3: CASSPYLSGFGQPQHF. CDR3 bases: TGTGCCAGCAGCCCCTACTTATCAGGGTTTGGACAGCCCCAGCATTTT.